This entry concerns a single TCR beta chain. The antigen is undetermined. The germline V gene has CDR1 MNHEY and CDR2 SVGAGI. The CDR3 has 14 residues. V was cut by 6 bases and J by 2 bases, with 12 bases left in between. Assay: immunoSEQ multiplex PCR; the TCRdb copy retains only in-frame clones and omits some. Of 9,500 to 15,000 clones listed, approximately 80% are singletons. These data are taken from a study of follicular helper T cells after annual influenza vaccination. As for the study in general: For some subjects, blood spans the 2013-2014, 2014-2015 and 2015-2016 annual vaccinations.

Whole-study findings and limits: Most later recoveries of Day 7 ICOS+CD38+ clones were ICOS-CD38- cTfh.

The time point here: 2015-2016 season, pre-vaccination. Excluded were substance abuse, HIV/AIDS, active cancer, immunomodulatory drugs and active illness. ICOS+CD38+ and ICOS-CD38- fractions were sorted from non-naive CD4+CXCR5+PD-1+ cells. The clonotype originates from an adult who received the influenza vaccine. The rearrangement links TRBV6-5 to TRBJ2-3, with D possibly being TRBD2 (6 bases). Source: CXCR5+ CD38- circulating T follicular helper cells from blood, taken on the day of influenza vaccination. The sample's subset: circulating Tfh, non-naive CD4+CXCR5+PD-1+ (ICOS+CD38+ or ICOS-CD38-). Here the CDR3 reads CASRPGLATDTQYF. CDR3 in DNA: TGTGCCAGCAGACCGGGACTGGCCACAGATACGCAGTATTTT.